These 20 T cell receptor beta chains share one sample of origin, sequenced in a study of T-cell reconstitution after alpha-beta-depleted transplantation in children. Preparation of the TCRbeta library involved a method that used unique molecular identifiers. Each CDR3 protein is one row after TCRdb ran MiXCR on the PCR reads. The data contain a few hundred thousand distinct CDR3 sequences, 9.5% to 15% of them singletons. This material consisted of PBMCs from the stem cell graft donor, taken from the stem cell graft. The source is a human donor who donated a stem cell graft to a child with combined immunodeficiency.

The chain combines TRBV4-3 with TRBJ2-6; a possible D gene is TRBD2 (6 bases). V lost 3 bases to trimming and J lost 0 bases, with 9 bases between them. The CDR3 loop spans 16 amino acids. The germline V gene encodes CDR1 LGHNA and CDR2 YSLEER. The DNA for the CDR3 is TGCGCCAGCAGCCAGGGACTGGACTCTGGGGCCAACGTCCTGACTTTC. Protein product: CASSQGLDSGANVLTF.

This sequence joins TRBV2 and TRBJ1-1, with D possibly matching TRBD1 (5 bases). Germline-derived CDR1 and CDR2 are SNHLY and FYNNEI. The CDR3 runs to 13 residues. V dropped 9 bases and J dropped 0 bases, with 11 bases sitting between them. The CDR3 nucleotides read TGTGCCAGTGGCGGGGCGCTGAACACTGAAGCTTTCTTT. The encoded protein is CASGGALNTEAFF. The full variable domain, rest sourced from reference TRBV2 and TRBJ1-1, is EPEVTQTPSHQVTQMGQEVILRCVPISNHLYFYWYRQILGQKVEFLVSFYNNEISEKSEIFDDQFSVERPDGSNFTLKIRSTKLEDSAMYFCASGGALNTEAFFGQGTRLTVV.

Only a few counts were recorded for this clonotype. The V and J genes are TRBV3-1 and TRBJ1-3; D remains ambiguous. The ends were cut back, 5 bases at V and 2 bases at J, with 16 bases in the middle. Germline V gene data show CDR1 as LGHDT and CDR2 as YNNKEL (reference sequence). The CDR3 is 16 residues long. The CDR3 region is CASSTTRRAAGNTIYF. For the CDR3, the DNA is TGTGCCAGCAGCACTACCCGAAGGGCTGCTGGAAACACCATATATTTT.

This rearrangement joins TRBV20-1 to TRBJ1-5, with no clear D. The CDR3 has 15 residues. CDR1 and CDR2 from the germline V gene are DFQATT and SNEGSKA (reference sequence). The V and J ends lost 0 bases and 2 bases respectively, with 11 bases between them. The CDR3 reads CSARDLVGGNQPQHF. CDR3 DNA sequence: TGCAGTGCTAGAGATTTGGTGGGCGGCAATCAGCCCCAGCATTTT.

This clonotype was seen many times. The genes are TRBV12-3 or TRBV12-4 and TRBJ1-1; no definite D call. The CDR3 runs to 14 residues. Trimming removed 8 bases at V and 0 bases at J, with 13 bases between. In DNA form, the CDR3 reads TGTGCCAGCCATCCTCAGCAGTTGAACACTGAAGCTTTCTTT. This encodes CASHPQQLNTEAFF.

The sample holds a few counts of this clonotype. The chain employs TRBV11-2 and TRBJ2-7; 9 nucleotides agree with TRBD1. V gave up 5 bases and J gave up 4 bases; unmatched junction bases: 9. The CDR3 contains 15 residues. Per germline, CDR1 SGHAT and CDR2 FQNNGV. The chain's CDR3 is CASSLDGGQGYEQYF. In DNA, the CDR3 is TGTGCCAGCAGCCTCGACGGGGGACAGGGTTACGAGCAGTACTTC.

This clonotype was counted at least ten times. The V gene is TRBV5-1, the J gene TRBJ1-4; TRBD1 agrees at 8 bases. Losses at the gene ends were 3 bases for V and 5 bases for J; bases not matched to a gene: 9. The CDR3 has 16 residues. Germline V gives CDR1 SGHRS, CDR2 YFSETQ. CDR3 bases: TGCGCCAGCAGCTGGACCGCAGGGGGCGTCAATGAAAAACTGTTTTTT. Its protein product is CASSWTAGGVNEKLFF.

This clonotype was counted many times. The chain recombines TRBV10-3 with TRBJ2-7; a possible D gene is TRBD1 (6 bases). The CDR3 contains 14 residues. V was shortened by 1 base and J by 2 bases, with 9 bases between the two germline ends. Germline V CDR1 and CDR2: ENHRY, SYGVKD. In DNA, the CDR3 is TGTGCCATCAGTGAGTTACAGGGTCCCTACGAGCAGTACTTC. Encoded protein: CAISELQGPYEQYF.

The chain is built from TRBV7-2 and TRBJ2-2, with 7 positions matching TRBD1. Germline CDR1 is SGHTA and CDR2 is FQGNSA. This CDR3 comprises 16 residues. V was clipped by 2 bases and J by 0 bases; unmatched bases: 3. The DNA of the CDR3 is TGTGCCAGCAGCTTAAGGGGACAGTCGAACACCGGGGAGCTGTTTTTT. It codes for CASSLRGQSNTGELFF.

In its sample, this clonotype was seen many times. The gene calls are TRBV20-1 and TRBJ1-1; D gene unclear. This CDR3 is built from 14 residues. CDR1 and CDR2 from the germline V gene are DFQATT and SNEGSKA (reference sequence). Trimming removed 6 bases at V and 0 bases at J, with 14 bases between. For the CDR3, the DNA is TGCAGTGCCCCCCGGGAGGGAATGAACACTGAAGCTTTCTTT. Translation gives CSAPREGMNTEAFF.

This clonotype has ten or more counts. V is TRBV29-1 and J is TRBJ1-1, with D possibly matching TRBD1 (6 bases). Germline-derived CDR1 and CDR2 are SQVTM and ANQGSEA. Trimming left V 4 bases short and J 4 bases short, with 13 bases between. This CDR3 comprises 13 residues. CDR3 region: CSVGNEGGTEAFF. The DNA of the CDR3 is TGCAGCGTTGGAAACGAAGGGGGCACTGAAGCTTTCTTT. Drawing the rest from reference TRBV29-1 and TRBJ1-1, the complete variable domain is SAVISQKPSRDICQRGTSLTIQCQVDSQVTMMFWYRQQPGQSLTLIATANQGSEATYESGFVIDKFPISRPNLTFSTLTVSNMSPEDSSIYLCSVGNEGGTEAFFGQGTRLTVV.

This clonotype was recorded many times. The chain links TRBV5-1 to TRBJ2-7; D uncertain. The CDR3 length is 14 residues. V was trimmed by 4 bases and J by 6 bases, leaving 17 bases between them. Germline loops: CDR1 SGHRS, CDR2 YFSETQ. The CDR3 sequence: CASSQMLYGLEQYF. The CDR3 region has the DNA TGCGCCAGCAGCCAGATGTTATACGGTCTCGAGCAGTACTTC.

This clonotype was counted many times. V gene TRBV12-3 or TRBV12-4 combines with J gene TRBJ2-7, with TRBD2 matching 7 bases. CDR3 length equals 12 residues. After removal of 3 bases from V and 6 bases from J, the junction contained 2 bases not matched to a gene. The chain's CDR3 is CASSFWGGEQYF. CDR3 DNA: TGTGCCAGCAGTTTTTGGGGGGGCGAGCAGTACTTC.

The table lists this clonotype with a few counts. This sequence joins TRBV7-2 and TRBJ2-3; TRBD1 aligns across 7 bases. V dropped 4 bases and J dropped 0; count of bases not matched to a gene: 4. Germline V gene sequence: CDR1 SGHTA, CDR2 FQGNSA. The CDR3 sequence is 15 residues long. DNA of the CDR3: TGTGCCAGCAGCTCTAGGGGGCTTAGCACAGATACGCAGTATTTT. Protein sequence: CASSSRGLSTDTQYF.

At least ten counts were recorded for this clonotype. The V and J genes are TRBV2 and TRBJ2-1, with 8 bases lining up with TRBD2. J was trimmed by 0 bases and V by 6 bases; bases with no gene match: 7. Germline CDR1 and CDR2: SNHLY and FYNNEI. The CDR3 runs 16 residues. The CDR3 sequence is CASRASGRSSYNEQFF. The CDR3 DNA sequence: TGTGCCAGCAGGGCTAGCGGGCGGAGCTCCTACAATGAGCAGTTCTTC.

This clonotype was seen only a few times. The rearrangement uses TRBV21-1 and TRBJ2-7; no check of the table's D call, TRBD1, against the DNA was made. TRBV21-1 is flagged as a pseudogene. The CDR3 length is 15 residues. The CDR3 loop is CASSKASDRPREQYF. The CDR3 bases are TGTGCCAGCAGCAAAGCCTCGGACAGGCCCCGGGAGCAGTACTTC.

This clonotype was seen a handful of times. The gene calls are TRBV9 and TRBJ2-3; TRBD2 matches at 11 bases. CDR1 SGDLS and CDR2 YYNGEE come from the germline V gene. The J segment lost 8 bases and the V segment lost 4 bases, leaving 9 bases of the junction unmatched. This CDR3 contains 15 residues. The CDR3 spells CASSYSGGAFGTQYF. The CDR3 nucleotides read TGTGCCAGCAGCTATAGCGGGGGGGCGTTTGGTACGCAGTATTTT.

The chain employs TRBV5-1 and TRBJ2-3; TRBD1 agrees at 8 bases. Per the germline V gene, CDR1 is SGHRS and CDR2 is YFSETQ. The junction had 5 bases not matched to a gene; V was cut back by 2 bases and J by 0 bases. This CDR3 is built from 16 residues. The CDR3 region has the DNA TGCGCCAGCAGCTTCCTGGACAGGGCAAGCACAGATACGCAGTATTTT. Protein: CASSFLDRASTDTQYF. Using reference TRBV5-1 and TRBJ2-3 for the parts outside the CDR3, the full variable domain is KAGVTQTPRYLIKTRGQQVTLSCSPISGHRSVSWYQQTPGQGLQFLFEYFSETQRNKGNFPGRFSGRQFSNSRSEMNVSTLELGDSALYLCASSFLDRASTDTQYFGPGTRLTVL.

The chain carries TRBV20-1 and TRBJ2-5; D may be TRBD1 (6 bases). Germline CDR1 and CDR2: DFQATT and SNEGSKA (reference sequence). This CDR3 is built from 12 residues. Trimming pared 3 bases from V and 3 bases from J, leaving 8 bases between. CDR3 protein: CSASGTKETQYF. The CDR3 DNA follows: TGCAGTGCTAGCGGGACAAAAGAGACCCAGTACTTC.

This clonotype showed up just a few times. The chain is built from TRBV20-1 and TRBJ2-5; 7 nucleotides align to TRBD2. Losses at the gene ends were 6 bases for V and 1 base for J; bases not matched to a gene: 14. Germline V gene sequence: CDR1 DFQATT, CDR2 SNEGSKA (reference sequence). The CDR3 runs to 16 residues. CDR3 nucleotide sequence: TGCAGTGCCTTAGTTGGGGGGGGTTTCGTCCAAGAGACCCAGTACTTC. It codes for CSALVGGGFVQETQYF.